The rows below give T cell receptor beta chains drawn from one sample of a study of Ad26.COV2.S vaccination and SARS-CoV-2 variants. Libraries were prepared by immunoSEQ multiplex PCR; TCRdb keeps only in-frame clonotypes and omits some of them. The sample has 250,000 or so clones, 87% seen once. Source: peripheral blood, taken in a trial of Ad26.COV2.S vaccine versus placebo. The receptors stem from a person aged 18-60 years who received the Ad26.COV2.S COVID-19 vaccine or a placebo. Both conserved end residues are part of each CDR3. The order of the fields is clone size, V gene, D gene, J gene, CDR3 length, CDR3 DNA, CDR3 protein. A D gene is named only where the DNA matches it firmly. Size is omitted from some rows. Given values are once, few, many or a class for expanded clones.

-	TRBV3-1/TRBV3-2	-	TRBJ1-1	16	TGTGCCAGCAGCAGAAAGTCACAGGGTTTTGGGACTGAAGCTTTCTTT	CASSRKSQGFGTEAFF
-	TRBV5-8	-	TRBJ2-5	14	TGTGCCAGCTTTATACCTCCATTTCTAGAGACCCAGTACTTC	CASFIPPFLETQYF
-	TRBV5-5	-	TRBJ1-6	15	TGTGCCAGCAGCTGGAGAGGTGGCGGGGCTTCACCCCTCCACTTT	CASSWRGGGASPLHF
-	TRBV6-6	TRBD1	TRBJ2-4	16	TGTGCCAGCAGTCCCGGACAGGGGGCCGCCAAAAACATTCAGTACTTC	CASSPGQGAAKNIQYF
once	TRBV7-8	-	TRBJ2-7	12	TGTGCCAGCAGGGGCAGGGGCTACGAGCAGTACTTC	CASRGRGYEQYF
-	TRBV3-1/TRBV3-2	-	TRBJ2-3	13	TGTGCCAGCTCAGGCCAGGGTGTGTATACGCAGTATTTT	CASSGQGVYTQYF
-	TRBV14	-	TRBJ2-5	14	TGTGCCAGCAGCCAAGAAGGCCACTTGGAGACCCAGTACTTC	CASSQEGHLETQYF
-	TRBV5-1	-	TRBJ2-5	15	TGCGCCAGCAGCTCCCGCGGGGATGGTAAAGAGACCCAGTACTTC	CASSSRGDGKETQYF
-	TRBV19	-	TRBJ1-1	13	TGTGCCAGTAGTATAGCTGAGAACACTGAAGCTTTCTTT	CASSIAENTEAFF
-	TRBV29-1	-	TRBJ2-3	14	TGCAGCGTTGAAGTGGGGCAGGGCCCAGATACGCAGTATTTT	CSVEVGQGPDTQYF
-	TRBV19	-	TRBJ1-1	14	TGTGCCAGTAGTGAAAAGGCCCCCAACACTGAAGCTTTCTTT	CASSEKAPNTEAFF
-	TRBV9	-	TRBJ2-3	13	TGTGCCAGCAGCGTAGGTCGTGTAGATACGCAGTATTTT	CASSVGRVDTQYF
-	TRBV7-2	-	TRBJ2-3	13	TGTGCCAGCAGCTTTAGGGGGGATAATACGCAGTATTTT	CASSFRGDNTQYF
-	TRBV7-3	TRBD2	TRBJ2-2	17	TGTGCCAGCAGCTTAACGCAGACTAGCGGGAGCACCGGGGAGCTGTTTTTT	CASSLTQTSGSTGELFF
-	TRBV7-2	-	TRBJ2-5	13	TGTGCCAGCAGCTTAGGACAGGCTGAGACCCAGTACTTC	CASSLGQAETQYF
-	TRBV6-5	-	TRBJ1-3	16	TGTGCCAGCAGTTACTCGGGGAGAACAACTGGAAACACCATATATTTT	CASSYSGRTTGNTIYF
-	TRBV5-1	TRBD2	TRBJ2-1	14	TGCGCCAGCAGCTTGGCCTGGGGGGGCAATGAGCAGTTCTTC	CASSLAWGGNEQFF
-	TRBV4-3	TRBD1	TRBJ1-6	15	TGCGCCAGCAGCCAAGAACAGGGGAGGGATTCACCCCTCCACTTT	CASSQEQGRDSPLHF
once	TRBV9	-	TRBJ1-3	16	TGTGCCAGCAGCGTAGGACACATAAACTCTGGAAACACCATATATTTT	CASSVGHINSGNTIYF
-	TRBV2	-	TRBJ1-1	14	TGTGCCAGCAGTCAGACCCCTGGGAACACTGAAGCTTTCTTT	CASSQTPGNTEAFF
-	TRBV6-1	TRBD2	TRBJ2-5	16	TGTGCCAGCAGTGAAAAACTACTAGCGCGCCAAGAGACCCAGTACTTC	CASSEKLLARQETQYF
-	TRBV14	TRBD2	TRBJ2-3	18	TGTGCCAGCAGCCAAGATCCGTTCACCAGCGGGGGGGCCCATACGCAGTATTTT	CASSQDPFTSGGAHTQYF
-	TRBV9	-	TRBJ2-2	14	TGTGCCAGCTCGTGGGGGACGAACACCGGGGAGCTGTTTTTT	CASSWGTNTGELFF
-	TRBV7-9	TRBD2	TRBJ2-1	15	TGTGCCAGCAGCTTTCCCGGGACTAGTCACAATGAGCAGTTCTTC	CASSFPGTSHNEQFF
once	TRBV30	-	TRBJ2-2	16	TGTGCCTGCTATCCACTGGATCGGGAGCAAACCGGGGAGCTGTTTTTT	CACYPLDREQTGELFF
-	TRBV6-5	TRBD1	TRBJ1-3	12	TGTGCCAGCTGGGACAGCGGAAACACCATATATTTT	CASWDSGNTIYF
few	TRBV7-3	-	TRBJ1-6	15	TGTGCCAGCAGCTTAGGGAGCTCCTATAATTCACCCCTCCACTTT	CASSLGSSYNSPLHF
-	TRBV6-2/TRBV6-3	-	TRBJ1-1	12	TGTGCCAGCAGTTACGTTCAGACTGAAGCTTTCTTT	CASSYVQTEAFF
-	TRBV6-5	-	TRBJ2-1	12	TGTGCCAGCAGATCAACCCGGGGTGAGCAGTTCTTC	CASRSTRGEQFF
once	TRBV11-3	TRBD2	TRBJ2-3	17	TGTGCCAGCAGCTTAGAACTAGCGGGGGGGAGGCCAGATACGCAGTATTTT	CASSLELAGGRPDTQYF
few	TRBV19	-	TRBJ1-4	13	TGTGCCAGTAGTAAAGGGCTGGCGGAAAAACTGTTTTTT	CASSKGLAEKLFF
once	TRBV5-1	TRBD1	TRBJ2-3	16	TGCGCCAGCAGCTTGGGAGGCAGGGGGCAAGGAGATACGCAGTATTTT	CASSLGGRGQGDTQYF
-	TRBV7-9	TRBD1	TRBJ1-6	15	TGTGCCAGCAGCTTAGTAGGACAGGGTTTATCACCCCTCCACTTT	CASSLVGQGLSPLHF
-	TRBV5-6	-	TRBJ2-3	17	TGTGCCAGCAGCTTGTTTGAGACAGGGACTCGCACAGATACGCAGTATTTT	CASSLFETGTRTDTQYF
-	TRBV19	TRBD2	TRBJ2-2	19	TGTGCCAGTAGTATCTATGGACTAGCGGGGCTATCGAACACCGGGGAGCTGTTTTTT	CASSIYGLAGLSNTGELFF
-	TRBV6-6	TRBD2	TRBJ2-1	17	TGTGCCAGCAGCCGAGACCGGATTAGCGGGGGGACGAATGAGCAGTTCTTC	CASSRDRISGGTNEQFF
-	TRBV9	-	TRBJ1-2	17	TGTGCCAGCAGCGTAGTGGGGATGGTTAGTAGTGAGACTGGCTACACCTTC	CASSVVGMVSSETGYTF
-	TRBV2	TRBD1	TRBJ2-3	14	TGTGCCAGCAGTGCCACGCAGACAGGGGCTACGCAGTATTTT	CASSATQTGATQYF
-	TRBV7-2	TRBD1	TRBJ1-6	15	TGTGCCAGCAGACCCGGGACAGGGGGAAATTCACCCCTCCACTTT	CASRPGTGGNSPLHF
-	TRBV9	TRBD2	TRBJ2-2	18	TGTGCCAGCAGCGCCAGACTAGCGGGGGGGCCCAACACCGGGGAGCTGTTTTTT	CASSARLAGGPNTGELFF